The 5 T cell receptor beta chains below were found in one sample sequenced in a study of low-dose radiotherapy and immunotherapy resistance in tumors. TRAV- and TRBV-specific primers, spanning alpha and beta chains, primed first-strand cDNA. Using a constant-region primer together with a V-primer adapter, TCRs were subjected to 15 to 20 PCR cycles of amplification. TCRdb processed the reads anew with MiXCR; each CDR3 protein has one entry. Altogether about 7,100 distinct CDR3 sequences are present, roughly 50% being singletons, with the ten largest covering approximately 12%. The origin of the receptors is a human donor with advanced metastatic prostate, ovarian, gallbladder or colorectal cancer (not recorded which). This table probably holds off-target reads from a library built for another chain.

This clonotype has a handful of counts. V and J are TRBV12-3 or TRBV12-4 and TRBJ2-7; no reliable D call. The germline V and J ends were trimmed by 2 bases and 5 bases, with 13 bases remaining between them. The CDR3 extends over 14 amino acids. In DNA form, the CDR3 reads TGTGCCAGCAGTTTAAGCGATGGTAGGAACGAGCAGTACTTC. It yields the protein CASSLSDGRNEQYF.

V is TRBV29-1 and J is TRBJ2-7; D gene ambiguous. Germline loops: CDR1 SQVTM, CDR2 ANQGSEA. The V end was cut by 4 bases, the J end by 0 bases, with 7 bases between. The CDR3 loop spans 12 amino acids. The CDR3 region has the DNA TGCAGCGTTGGGTCCGACTCCTACGAGCAGTACTTC. Translating it yields CSVGSDSYEQYF.

As concerns this clonotype: At one end, the junction sequence differs from germline, possibly due to a read error. The genes are TRBV19 and TRBJ2-3; no clear D gene. The CDR3 extends over 15 amino acids. Germline V gene data show CDR1 as LNHDA and CDR2 as SQIVND (reference sequence). The CDR3 sequence is CASSDLSFGTDTRYF. DNA of the CDR3: TGTGCCAGTAGTGACCTGAGTTTCGGCACAGATACGCGGTATTTT. The full variable domain, rest sourced from reference TRBV19 and TRBJ2-3, is DGGITQSPKYLFRKEGQNVTLSCEQNLNHDAMYWYRQDPGQGLRLIYYSQIVNDFQKGDIAEGYSVSREKKESFPLTVTSAQKNPTAFYLCASSDLSFGTDTRYFGPGTRLTVL.

The J gene is TRBJ2-1, the V gene TRBV9; D is unresolved. This CDR3 has 15 residues. Germline CDR1 is SGDLS and CDR2 is YYNGEE. V shed 0 bases and J shed 3 bases, with 10 bases lying between them. The CDR3 protein is CASSVESNYYNEQFF. CDR3 sequence (DNA): TGTGCCAGCAGCGTAGAAAGCAATTACTACAATGAGCAGTTCTTC.

The rearrangement links TRBV24-1 to TRBJ2-3, with D unclear. V lost 0 bases to trimming and J lost 1 base, with 4 bases between them. CDR3 length: 14 amino acids. Germline CDR1 and CDR2: KGHDR and SFDVKD. CDR3 bases: TGTGCCACCAGTGATTTGAGGGGCACAGATACGCAGTATTTT. This gives the protein CATSDLRGTDTQYF.